What follows are 18 T cell receptor beta chains derived from one specimen sequenced in a study of patients and donors after allogeneic stem cell transplantation. TCRdb processed the RT-PCR reads anew with MiXCR; each CDR3 protein has one entry. In the table there are nearly 20,000 distinct CDR3 sequences, around 4.5% of which are singletons. Sequencing was performed on blood, either unsorted or a sorted T cell fraction (not recorded which). The receptors originated from a human donor who was either an allogeneic HSCT recipient or a stem cell or donor lymphocyte infusion donor (not recorded which). It is not recorded whose cells these are; they may come from a transplant donor.

This clonotype was picked up a small number of times. The DNA is omitted, as the CDR3 cannot be located on it reliably, and the CDR3 follows TCRdb's listing. This chain uses TRBV7-5 with TRBJ1-6; the table calls TRBD1, which could not be checked here. TRBV7-5 is a documented pseudogene. The CDR3 is 18 residues long, ends included. CDR3: CISVPEARETGNLSPLHF.

There are many counts of this clonotype. The chain combines TRBV10-3 with TRBJ1-3, with TRBD1 matching 7 bases. The CDR3 has 16 amino acids. V lost 5 bases, J lost 2 bases, and 9 bases stayed unmatched. Germline V gives CDR1 ENHRY, CDR2 SYGVKD. The CDR3 DNA is TGTGCCATCAGTATTTCGGGACAGTCTACTGGAAACACCATATATTTT. This sequence encodes CAISISGQSTGNTIYF.

The table lists this clonotype with many counts. The rearrangement joins TRBV11-2 to TRBJ2-5, with D tentatively TRBD2 (6 bases). Germline assignment: CDR1 SGHAT and CDR2 FQNNGV. Trimming took off 8 bases at V and 0 bases at J, with 25 bases between the two ends. CDR3 length: 18 amino acids. CDR3 protein: CASAPGPKLWGDQETQYF. For the CDR3, the DNA is TGTGCCAGCGCTCCTGGCCCTAAACTCTGGGGGGACCAAGAGACCCAGTACTTC.

This clonotype was counted ten times or more. V is TRBV9 and J is TRBJ1-3; D ambiguous. CDR1 and CDR2 (germline): SGDLS, YYNGEE. CDR3 size: 17 residues. V gave up 3 bases and J gave up 3 bases, with 19 bases separating them. CDR3 sequence: CASSAPVGWKDGNTIYF. The CDR3 region has the DNA TGTGCCAGCAGCGCCCCCGTGGGGTGGAAGGATGGAAACACCATATATTTT.

This clonotype has at least ten counts. V is TRBV6-1 and J is TRBJ2-2; the match to TRBD2 covers 9 bases. Germline V gives CDR1 MNHNS, CDR2 SASEGT. This CDR3 is 18 amino acids long. The V gene end was trimmed by 7 bases and the J gene end by 3 bases; junction bases not matched to a gene: 15. CDR3 DNA: TGTGCCAGCAAGAGGACTAGCGACCTCCAAAGAGACACCGGGGAGCTGTTTTTT. Protein sequence: CASKRTSDLQRDTGELFF.

This clonotype appeared many times. The J gene is TRBJ2-3, the V gene TRBV28; a weak D match, TRBD1 (5 bases). With 5 bases removed from V and 3 bases from J, the gap between germline ends came to 9 bases. CDR1 is MDHEN and CDR2 is SYDVKM in the germline V gene. The CDR3 extends over 13 amino acids. The CDR3 loop is CASSDSTTDTQYF. CDR3 in DNA: TGTGCCAGCAGTGACAGTACGACAGATACGCAGTATTTT.

In its sample, this clonotype was seen many times. The V gene is TRBV2, the J gene TRBJ1-5; D remains ambiguous. CDR3 length equals 14 residues. The germline V gene has CDR1 SNHLY and CDR2 FYNNEI. V lost 4 bases, J lost 4 bases, and 11 bases lay in between. DNA for the CDR3: TGTGCCAGCAGTGTTGGACGGAGAAATCAGCCCCAGCATTTT. Amino acid sequence: CASSVGRRNQPQHF.

This clonotype was detected ten times or more. The V and J genes are TRBV14 and TRBJ2-5, with TRBD2 matching 10 bases. The CDR3 sequence is 17 residues long. The V and J ends lost 0 bases and 2 bases, in that order; junction bases with no gene match: 6. CDR1 SGHDN and CDR2 FVKESK come from the germline V gene. The CDR3 here is CASSQDAGLALQETQYF. CDR3 sequence (DNA): TGTGCCAGCAGCCAAGATGCGGGACTAGCGCTACAAGAGACCCAGTACTTC.

This clonotype was counted only a few times. The chain carries TRBV5-4 and TRBJ2-1, with 13 bases lining up with TRBD2. Germline V gene sequence: CDR1 SGHNT, CDR2 YYREEE (reference sequence). The trim removed 4 bases at V and 8 bases at J, leaving 9 bases unmatched. This CDR3 is built from 16 residues. In nucleotides, the CDR3 is TGTGCCAGCAGCCCGGAACTAGCGGGGGGGCTCGATGAGCAGTTCTTC. This translates into CASSPELAGGLDEQFF.

The sample holds many counts of this clonotype. This chain links TRBV28 with TRBJ2-4, with no clear D. V was clipped by 7 bases and J by 5 bases, with 6 bases between them. There are 11 residues in the CDR3. Per the germline V gene, CDR1 is MDHEN and CDR2 is SYDVKM. DNA of the CDR3: TGTGCCAGCACAGTCGAAAACATTCAGTACTTC. Translation: CASTVENIQYF.

This clonotype has a count of ten or more. In DNA, the CDR3 is TGTGCCAGCAGCGCGCTAGCGGGGAACACAGATACGCAGTATTTT. This gives the protein CASSALAGNTDTQYF. The rearrangement links TRBV6-2 or TRBV6-3 to TRBJ2-3; 9 bases are shared with TRBD2. J was trimmed by 2 bases and V by 6 bases; bases with no gene match: 6. The CDR3 is 15 amino acids. Germline CDR1 reads MNHEY; CDR2 reads SVGEGT.

This clonotype was observed at least ten times. The chain employs TRBV20-1 and TRBJ1-5, with unresolved D. V lost 7 bases and J lost 7, with 5 bases in between. Germline CDR1 and CDR2: DFQATT and SNEGSKA (reference sequence). The CDR3 has 9 amino acids. CDR3 nucleotide sequence: TGCAGTGTGGGGCAGCCCCAGCATTTT. Protein: CSVGQPQHF.

This clonotype was counted only a few times. The chain is built from TRBV28 and TRBJ1-6; D remains ambiguous. The CDR3 runs 12 residues. Trimming stripped 3 bases from V and 9 bases from J, with 6 bases between. From germline, CDR1 is MDHEN and CDR2 SYDVKM. This CDR3 reads CASSFLASPLHF. The CDR3 region has the DNA TGTGCCAGCAGTTTTTTAGCTTCACCCCTCCACTTT.

This clonotype was observed at least ten times. This rearrangement joins TRBV7-9 to TRBJ2-1; no clear D. This CDR3 comprises 15 residues. Per the germline V gene, CDR1 is SEHNR and CDR2 is FQNEAQ (reference sequence). V was cut by 1 base and J by 3 bases, with 10 bases left in between. CDR3 coding DNA: TGTGCCAGCAGCTTAGGGTTAGGGTACTACAATGAGCAGTTCTTC. Protein sequence: CASSLGLGYYNEQFF.

This clonotype came up many times. This chain connects TRBV7-9 to TRBJ2-3; 14 bases agree with TRBD2. CDR3 length equals 17 residues. J gave up 4 bases and V 3 bases, and 6 bases lay outside the gene matches. The germline V gene encodes CDR1 SEHNR and CDR2 FQNEAQ (reference sequence). This CDR3 is CASSFLTSGRGADTQYF. In DNA, the CDR3 is TGTGCCAGCAGCTTCTTGACTAGCGGGAGGGGTGCAGATACGCAGTATTTT.

This clonotype has at least ten counts. The V gene is TRBV2, the J gene TRBJ1-5; D gene unclear. The CDR3 runs 15 residues. The V end was cut by 6 bases, the J end by 8 bases, with 20 bases between. The germline V gene has CDR1 SNHLY and CDR2 FYNNEI. CDR3 in DNA: TGTGCCAGCAGCGACGGACCGACCCAGGTTAAGCCCCAGCATTTT. It translates to CASSDGPTQVKPQHF.

The rearrangement uses TRBV7-6 and TRBJ2-3; tentative D call: TRBD2 (6 bases). Germline V gives CDR1 SGHVS, CDR2 FNYEAQ. The CDR3 has 16 amino acids. Trimming cost V 2 bases and J 1 base, with 13 bases left between them. The CDR3: CASSLRASVGTDTQYF. The CDR3 bases are TGTGCCAGCAGCTTAAGGGCTAGCGTCGGCACAGATACGCAGTATTTT.

This clonotype was seen many times. The chain has TRBV4-2 and TRBJ2-1; D is ambiguous. V lost 2 bases and J lost 10, with 12 bases in between. There are 13 residues in the CDR3. Looked up from germline, CDR1 is LGHNA and CDR2 is YNFKEQ. The CDR3 sequence is CASSQNDRREQFF. CDR3 in DNA: TGTGCCAGCAGCCAAAATGACCGCCGGGAGCAGTTCTTC.